This T cell receptor (beta chain) was observed in a study of T cells in Graves' hyperthyroidism and ophthalmopathy. The V gene's germline CDR1 is DFQATT and CDR2 SNEGSKA (reference sequence). J was trimmed by 0 bases and V by 1 base; bases with no gene match: 2. The CDR3 consists of 15 residues. This clonotype has a count of ten or more. It was RNA transcripts that yielded the amplified TCR beta CDR3 regions. The HTBI primer set served for first-round RT-PCR of the TCR CDR3. TCRdb processed the multiplex PCR reads anew with MiXCR; each CDR3 protein has one entry. The data hold some 460,000 distinct CDR3 sequences, with around 16% observed a single time.

This chain joins TRBV20-1 and TRBJ2-5; 10 positions match TRBD1. Sequencing used blood. The TCR originated in a woman aged 18-29 years with Graves' hyperthyroidism. The CDR3 here is CSARAGTGDQETQYF. For the CDR3, the DNA is TGCAGTGCTAGAGCCGGGACAGGGGACCAAGAGACCCAGTACTTC.